What follows describes a single T cell receptor (beta chain). Trimming pared 0 bases from V and 9 bases from J, leaving 20 bases between. Germline CDR1 LGHNA, CDR2 YSLEER. The CDR3 is 16 residues long. The assay was immunoSEQ multiplex PCR, and TCRdb's table has in-frame clones only and misses some. The table has some 900,000 clones, approximately 80% seen once. This record belongs to a study of shared clonotypes between healthy human individuals. Sequenced material: memory CD4+ T cells sorted from blood. Subset denoted: CD45RA-negative fraction. This chain connects TRBV4-3 to TRBJ2-5; D is possibly TRBD2 (7 bases). The sequence was collected from a man aged 18 to 29 in good health. CDR3 DNA: TGCGCCAGCAGCCAAGATCGATCCGGCAGAGGGGGGGCCCAGTACTTC. This encodes CASSQDRSGRGGAQYF.